Given below is one T cell receptor (beta chain) in context. Its cognate antigen is unknown. Assay: immunoSEQ multiplex PCR; the TCRdb copy retains only in-frame clones and omits some. The sample yields around 110,000 clones, 85% to 90% seen once. The data were taken from a study of T cell responses to AZD1222 COVID-19 vaccine. Overall study findings and caveats: Regions left unmutated in variants are reportedly the target of nearly half of spike-specific TCRs. Spike regions recognized by vaccine-associated CD4 TCRs spanned the protein, led by 160-218 and 743-854. Females made up more of the donors, who were largely white British, and clonal diversity may have come out too low.

The CDR3 is 21 residues long. Germline V gene sequence: CDR1 MDHEN, CDR2 SYDVKM. The V gene end was trimmed by 5 bases and the J gene end by 2 bases; junction bases not matched to a gene: 25. V usage is TRBV28 and J usage is TRBJ2-7, with 9 positions matching TRBD2. The sequence was collected from an adult in good health. This specimen consisted of peripheral blood, obtained on day 0 of AZD1222 vaccination. Here the CDR3 reads CASSPTTLAGRTRRAAYEQYF. The CDR3 coding sequence is TGTGCCAGCAGTCCCACCACACTAGCGGGTAGGACCCGGCGGGCCGCCTACGAGCAGTACTTC. The variable domain in full, with the rest retrieved from reference TRBV28 and TRBJ2-7, is DVKVTQSSRYLVKRTGEKVFLECVQDMDHENMFWYRQDPGLGLRLIYFSYDVKMKEKGDIPEGYSVSREKKERFSLILESASTNQTSMYLCASSPTTLAGRTRRAAYEQYFGPGTRLTVT.